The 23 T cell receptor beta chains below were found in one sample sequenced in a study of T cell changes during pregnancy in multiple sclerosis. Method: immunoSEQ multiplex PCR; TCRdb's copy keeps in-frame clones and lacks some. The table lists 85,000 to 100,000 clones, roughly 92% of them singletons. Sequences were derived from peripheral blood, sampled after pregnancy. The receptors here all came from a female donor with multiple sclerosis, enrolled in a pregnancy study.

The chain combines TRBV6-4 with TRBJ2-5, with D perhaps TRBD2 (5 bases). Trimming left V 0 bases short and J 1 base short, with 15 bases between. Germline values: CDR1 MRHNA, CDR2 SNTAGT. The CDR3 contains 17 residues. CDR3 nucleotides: TGTGCCAGCAGTGACTCCATCGACGGGCTAGCCCAAGAGACCCAGTACTTC. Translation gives CASSDSIDGLAQETQYF.

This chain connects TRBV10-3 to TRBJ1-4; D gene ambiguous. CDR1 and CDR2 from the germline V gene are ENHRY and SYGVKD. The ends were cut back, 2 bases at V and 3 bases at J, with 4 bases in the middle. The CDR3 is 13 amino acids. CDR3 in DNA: TGTGCCATCAGTGAGCAGTCTAATGAAAAACTGTTTTTT. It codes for CAISEQSNEKLFF.

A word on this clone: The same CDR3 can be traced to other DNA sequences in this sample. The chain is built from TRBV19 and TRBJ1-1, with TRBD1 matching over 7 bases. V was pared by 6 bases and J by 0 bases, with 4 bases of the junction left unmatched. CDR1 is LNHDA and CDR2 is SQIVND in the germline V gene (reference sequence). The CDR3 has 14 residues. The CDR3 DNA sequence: TGTGCCAGTAGAAGGACAGGTTTGAACACTGAAGCTTTCTTT. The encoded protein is CASRRTGLNTEAFF. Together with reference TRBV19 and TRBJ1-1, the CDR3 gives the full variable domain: DGGITQSPKYLFRKEGQNVTLSCEQNLNHDAMYWYRQDPGQGLRLIYYSQIVNDFQKGDIAEGYSVSREKKESFPLTVTSAQKNPTAFYLCASRRTGLNTEAFFGQGTRLTVV.

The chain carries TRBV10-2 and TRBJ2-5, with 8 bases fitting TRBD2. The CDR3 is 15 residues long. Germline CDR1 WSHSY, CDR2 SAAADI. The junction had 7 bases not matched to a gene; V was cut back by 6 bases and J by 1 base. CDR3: CASRTVAGSQETQYF. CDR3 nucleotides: TGCGCCAGCAGAACTGTAGCGGGGAGCCAAGAGACCCAGTACTTC.

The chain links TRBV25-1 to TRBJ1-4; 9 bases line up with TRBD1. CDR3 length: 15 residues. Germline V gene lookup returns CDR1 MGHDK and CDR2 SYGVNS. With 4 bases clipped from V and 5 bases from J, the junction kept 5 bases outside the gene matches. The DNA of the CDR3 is TGTGCCAGCAGTGCCCTAGGGACAGGGAATGAAAAACTGTTTTTT. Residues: CASSALGTGNEKLFF.

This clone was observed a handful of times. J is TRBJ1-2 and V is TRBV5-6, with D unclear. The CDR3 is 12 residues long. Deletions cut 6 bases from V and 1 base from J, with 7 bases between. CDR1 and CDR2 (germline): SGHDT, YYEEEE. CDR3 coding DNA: TGTGCCAGCACCGGGGATAACTATGGCTACACCTTC. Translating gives CASTGDNYGYTF. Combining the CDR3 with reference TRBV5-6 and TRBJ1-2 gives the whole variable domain DAGVTQSPTHLIKTRGQQVTLRCSPKSGHDTVSWYQQALGQGPQFIFQYYEEEERQRGNFPDRFSGHQFPNYSSELNVNALLLGDSALYLCASTGDNYGYTFGSGTRLTVV.

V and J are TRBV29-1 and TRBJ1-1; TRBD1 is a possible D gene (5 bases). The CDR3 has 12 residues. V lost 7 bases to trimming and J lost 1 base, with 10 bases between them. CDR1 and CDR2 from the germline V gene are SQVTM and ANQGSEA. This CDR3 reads CSGRRGNTEAFF. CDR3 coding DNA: TGCAGCGGGCGAAGGGGGAACACTGAAGCTTTCTTT.

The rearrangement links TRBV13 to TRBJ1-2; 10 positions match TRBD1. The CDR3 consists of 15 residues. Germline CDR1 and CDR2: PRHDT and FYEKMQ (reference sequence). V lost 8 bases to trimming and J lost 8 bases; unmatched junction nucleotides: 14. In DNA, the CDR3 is TGTGCCAGCGGATTATCCGGGACAGGGGATCGCGGCTACACCTTC. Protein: CASGLSGTGDRGYTF. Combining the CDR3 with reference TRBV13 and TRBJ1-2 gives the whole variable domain AAGVIQSPRHLIKEKRETATLKCYPIPRHDTVYWYQQGPGQDPQFLISFYEKMQSDKGSIPDRFSAQQFSDYHSELNMSSLELGDSALYFCASGLSGTGDRGYTFGSGTRLTVV.

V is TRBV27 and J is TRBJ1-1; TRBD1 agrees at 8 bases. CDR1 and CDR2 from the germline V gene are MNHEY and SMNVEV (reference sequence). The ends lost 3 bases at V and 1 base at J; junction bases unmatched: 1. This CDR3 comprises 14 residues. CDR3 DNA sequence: TGTGCCAGCAGTTTTGGACAGGGGAACACTGAAGCTTTCTTT. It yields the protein CASSFGQGNTEAFF.

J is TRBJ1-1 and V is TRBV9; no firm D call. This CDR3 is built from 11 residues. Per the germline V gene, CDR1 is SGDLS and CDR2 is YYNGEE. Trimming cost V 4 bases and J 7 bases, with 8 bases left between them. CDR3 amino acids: CASSPQYEAFF. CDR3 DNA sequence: TGTGCCAGCAGCCCCCAGTATGAAGCTTTCTTT.

The CDR3 sequence: CASRNGLGSSGELFF. Here the CDR3 DNA reads TGTGCCAGCAGAAATGGACTAGGGAGTTCCGGGGAGCTGTTTTTT. V gene TRBV28 combines with J gene TRBJ2-2; 7 bases match TRBD2. The CDR3 spans 15 residues. Germline CDR1 is MDHEN and CDR2 is SYDVKM. After removal of 6 bases from V and 6 bases from J, the junction contained 10 bases not matched to a gene.

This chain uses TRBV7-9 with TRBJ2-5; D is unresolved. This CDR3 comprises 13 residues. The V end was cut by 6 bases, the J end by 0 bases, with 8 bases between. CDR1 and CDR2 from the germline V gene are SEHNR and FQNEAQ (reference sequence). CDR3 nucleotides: TGTGCCAGCAGTCCCGCGTACCAAGAGACCCAGTACTTC. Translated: CASSPAYQETQYF.

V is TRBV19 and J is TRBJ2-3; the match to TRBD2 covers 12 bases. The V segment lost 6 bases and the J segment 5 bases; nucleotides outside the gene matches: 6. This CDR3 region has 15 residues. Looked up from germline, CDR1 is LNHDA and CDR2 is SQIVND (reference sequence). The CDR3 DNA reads TGTGCCAGTAGCATCAAGGGACTAGCGGGAGATACGCAGTATTTT. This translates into CASSIKGLAGDTQYF.

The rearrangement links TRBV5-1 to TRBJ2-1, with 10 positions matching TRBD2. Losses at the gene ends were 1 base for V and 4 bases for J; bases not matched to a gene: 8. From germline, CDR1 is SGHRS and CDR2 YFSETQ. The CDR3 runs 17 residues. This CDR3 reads CASSLSASGSKYNEQFF. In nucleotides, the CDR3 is TGCGCCAGCAGCTTGTCCGCTAGCGGGAGTAAATACAATGAGCAGTTCTTC.

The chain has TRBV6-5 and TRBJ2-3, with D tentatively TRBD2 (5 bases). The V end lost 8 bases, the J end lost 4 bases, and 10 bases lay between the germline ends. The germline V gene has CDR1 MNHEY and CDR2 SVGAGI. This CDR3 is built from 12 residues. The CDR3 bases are TGTGCCAGCCGTCACGGGGCAGATACGCAGTATTTT. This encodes CASRHGADTQYF.

CDR3 DNA sequence: TGTGCCAGCAGTGAGACGGGACACCACTATGGCTACACCTTC. It is translated as CASSETGHHYGYTF. The J gene is TRBJ1-2, the V gene TRBV25-1; possibly TRBD1 for D (6 bases). This CDR3 has 14 amino acids. CDR1 and CDR2 (germline): MGHDK, SYGVNS. V was cut by 3 bases and J by 3 bases, with 11 bases left in between.

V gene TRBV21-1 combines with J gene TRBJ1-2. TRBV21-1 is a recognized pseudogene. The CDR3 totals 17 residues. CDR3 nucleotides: TGTGCCAGCAGCAAAGATGCCCCTCCGCCCGGGTACTATGGCTACACCTTC. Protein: CASSKDAPPPGYYGYTF.

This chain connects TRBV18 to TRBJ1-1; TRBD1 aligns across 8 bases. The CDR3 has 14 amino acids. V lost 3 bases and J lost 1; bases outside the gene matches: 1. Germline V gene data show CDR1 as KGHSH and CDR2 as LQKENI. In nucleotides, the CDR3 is TGTGCCAGCTCACCCGGGACAGGGAACACTGAAGCTTTCTTT. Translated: CASSPGTGNTEAFF.

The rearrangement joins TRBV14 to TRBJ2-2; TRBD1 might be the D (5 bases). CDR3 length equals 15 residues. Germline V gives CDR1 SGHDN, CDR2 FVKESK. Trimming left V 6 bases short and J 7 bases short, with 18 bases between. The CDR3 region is CASSQGPREIGELFF. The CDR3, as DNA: TGTGCCAGCAGTCAGGGCCCGAGAGAAATCGGGGAGCTGTTTTTT.

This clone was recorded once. The CDR3 is CASSSGGLGRGEAFF. CDR3 bases: TGTGCCAGCAGCTCCGGTGGACTCGGACGGGGAGAAGCTTTCTTT. The chain is built from TRBV27 and TRBJ1-1; no definite D call. The CDR3 runs to 15 residues. Per the germline V gene, CDR1 is MNHEY and CDR2 is SMNVEV (reference sequence). The ends were cut back, 6 bases at V and 8 bases at J, with 22 bases in the middle.

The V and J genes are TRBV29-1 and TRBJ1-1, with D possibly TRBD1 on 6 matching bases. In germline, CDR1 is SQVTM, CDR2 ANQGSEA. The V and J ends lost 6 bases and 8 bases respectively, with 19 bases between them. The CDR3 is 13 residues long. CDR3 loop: CSVATGSDLEAFF. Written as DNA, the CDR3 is TGCAGCGTGGCTACAGGGAGCGATTTGGAAGCTTTCTTT.

The CDR3 sequence is CASSSGLNYGYTF. The CDR3 bases are TGTGCCAGCAGCTCCGGACTAAACTATGGCTACACCTTC. The gene calls are TRBV13 and TRBJ1-2; no clear D gene. Germline assignment: CDR1 PRHDT and CDR2 FYEKMQ (reference sequence). The CDR3 loop spans 13 amino acids. Trimming took off 4 bases at V and 2 bases at J, with 8 bases between the two ends.

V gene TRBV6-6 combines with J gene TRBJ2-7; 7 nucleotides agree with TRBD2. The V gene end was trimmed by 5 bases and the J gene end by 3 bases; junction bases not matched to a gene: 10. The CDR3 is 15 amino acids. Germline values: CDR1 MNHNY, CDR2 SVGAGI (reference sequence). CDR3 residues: CASSQEKGEGYEQYF. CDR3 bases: TGTGCCAGCAGTCAAGAGAAAGGGGAGGGCTACGAGCAGTACTTC.